Listed here are 22 T cell receptor beta chains from one sample, sequenced in a study of blood T cell repertoires in COVID-19. Only in-frame clones appear in the TCRdb table, and some are missing; sequencing was by immunoSEQ multiplex PCR. The sample comprises approximately 260,000 clones, about 91% of which are singletons, and 1% to 1.5% rests with the top ten. Source material: PBMCs or T cells enriched from blood (not recorded which). The receptor source for this set is a woman aged 40 to 49 with acute COVID-19.

V is TRBV28 and J is TRBJ1-2; possibly TRBD1 for D (5 bases). The V and J ends lost 8 bases and 2 bases respectively, with 24 bases between them. The germline gives CDR1 MDHEN, CDR2 SYDVKM. This CDR3 is 17 amino acids long. The CDR3 spells CASGLLGATAGNYGYTF. The CDR3 nucleotides are TGTGCCAGCGGCCTATTAGGGGCGACAGCCGGCAACTATGGCTACACCTTC.

Notes on this clone: At one of its ends the junction is not consistent with the germline gene, which may arise from a read error. The V gene is TRBV2, the J gene TRBJ2-1, with a possible D match to TRBD2 (6 bases). The CDR3 covers 10 residues. Germline CDR1 reads SNHLY; CDR2 reads FYNNEI. The CDR3 DNA reads TGTGCCAGCAGCGCGGGACTTCCCGTCTTC. It codes for CASSAGLPVF.

V gene TRBV2 combines with J gene TRBJ1-2; the match to TRBD1 covers 7 bases. After removal of 6 bases from V and 5 bases from J, the junction contained 6 bases not matched to a gene. Germline V gene lookup returns CDR1 SNHLY and CDR2 FYNNEI. This CDR3 contains 13 residues. The DNA of the CDR3 is TGTGCCAGCAGCCTGACAGGGAGGTATGGCTACACCTTC. This sequence encodes CASSLTGRYGYTF.

The chain has TRBV6-5 and TRBJ1-4; 11 positions match TRBD1. V lost 2 bases and J lost 5; bases outside the gene matches: 4. Germline CDR1 and CDR2: MNHEY and SVGAGI. The CDR3 spans 16 residues. CDR3 DNA: TGTGCCAGCAGTTACAAGGGGACAGGGGGAAATGAAAAACTGTTTTTT. Its protein product is CASSYKGTGGNEKLFF.

The chain combines TRBV30 with TRBJ1-2; possibly TRBD1 for D (6 bases). Germline CDR1 GTSNPN, CDR2 SVGIG (reference sequence). The CDR3 spans 13 residues. Here the CDR3 DNA reads TGTGCTGAAAAACGGACAGAAGGCTATGGCTACACCTTC. Translated, it gives CAEKRTEGYGYTF.

The chain carries TRBV9 and TRBJ2-3; 13 bases are shared with TRBD2. The CDR3 runs 17 residues. With V trimmed by 0 bases and J by 4 bases, 5 bases remained unmatched. Germline V gives CDR1 SGDLS, CDR2 YYNGEE. Here the CDR3 reads CASSVGGTSGIADTQYF. The CDR3 nucleotides read TGTGCCAGCAGCGTAGGGGGGACTAGCGGGATCGCAGATACGCAGTATTTT.

The gene calls are TRBV13 and TRBJ2-2; a weak D match, TRBD2 (5 bases). The CDR3 is 14 residues long. CDR1 PRHDT and CDR2 FYEKMQ come from the germline V gene (reference sequence). Between the trimmed V and J ends, which lost 0 bases and 8 bases, there was a span of 10 bases. This CDR3 reads CASSLGSRGGELFF. The CDR3, as DNA: TGTGCCAGCAGCTTAGGATCACGGGGTGGGGAGCTGTTTTTT.

The chain recombines TRBV4-2 with TRBJ2-1; D gene uncertain. Trimming cost V 7 bases and J 4 bases, with 11 bases left between them. This CDR3 spans 13 amino acids. Germline CDR1 is LGHNA and CDR2 is YNFKEQ. The CDR3 nucleotides are TGTGCCAGCAAAGACCTAGGATACAATGAGCAGTTCTTC. This translates into CASKDLGYNEQFF.

The chain employs TRBV7-3 and TRBJ2-1; no clear D. There are 13 residues in the CDR3. Germline V gives CDR1 SGHTA, CDR2 FQGTGA. Trimming removed 2 bases from V and 4 bases from J, with 6 bases in between. CDR3 residues: CASSLGQYNEQFF. CDR3 DNA sequence: TGTGCCAGCAGCTTAGGTCAGTACAATGAGCAGTTCTTC.

The gene calls are TRBV28 and TRBJ2-1; 8 nucleotides agree with TRBD1. Trimming took 1 base from V and 10 from J; bases not matched to a gene: 0. The CDR3 loop spans 12 amino acids. The germline V gene has CDR1 MDHEN and CDR2 SYDVKM. CDR3 region: CASSLSGGEQFF. The CDR3 region has the DNA TGTGCCAGCAGTTTATCAGGGGGCGAGCAGTTCTTC.

This chain uses TRBV15 with TRBJ1-1; unclear D gene. There are 13 residues in the CDR3. V was trimmed by 4 bases and J by 1 base, leaving 7 bases between them. Germline loops: CDR1 LNHNV, CDR2 YYDKDF (reference sequence). The CDR3 region has the DNA TGTGCCACCAGCATACAGCCGAACACTGAAGCTTTCTTT. This gives the protein CATSIQPNTEAFF.

The chain uses TRBV6-5 and TRBJ1-1; tentative D call: TRBD1 (6 bases). Germline CDR1 reads MNHEY; CDR2 reads SVGAGI. V lost 4 bases and J lost 4, with 13 bases in between. CDR3 length: 14 amino acids. The CDR3 DNA reads TGTGCCAGCAGTTTAGGACAGCCGCCCACTGAAGCTTTCTTT. Translating it yields CASSLGQPPTEAFF.

The V and J genes are TRBV5-4 and TRBJ1-2; 8 bases match TRBD1. J was trimmed by 4 bases and V by 4 bases; bases with no gene match: 12. CDR1 is SGHNT and CDR2 is YYREEE in the germline V gene (reference sequence). The CDR3 runs 16 residues. The CDR3 sequence is CASSAVGTGSFYGYTF. CDR3 sequence (DNA): TGTGCCAGCAGCGCCGTCGGGACAGGATCCTTCTATGGCTACACCTTC.

This chain links TRBV4-3 with TRBJ1-3; D unresolved. Trimming stripped 3 bases from V and 1 base from J, with 10 bases between. Germline V gives CDR1 LGHNA, CDR2 YSLEER. The CDR3 totals 15 residues. The CDR3 nucleotides read TGCGCCAGCAGCCAGGGATCGGGGTCTGGAAACACCATATATTTT. Amino acids: CASSQGSGSGNTIYF.

This chain links TRBV7-2 with TRBJ1-5; a weak D match, TRBD1 (6 bases). Looked up from germline, CDR1 is SGHTA and CDR2 is FQGNSA. Trimming shortened V by 1 base and J by 3 bases, and 13 bases separated the two germline ends. The CDR3 length is 16 residues. CDR3 protein: CASSLEAGDPNQPQHF. CDR3 DNA: TGTGCCAGCAGCTTAGAAGCAGGGGATCCCAATCAGCCCCAGCATTTT.

This rearrangement joins TRBV6-5 to TRBJ2-1; D perhaps matches TRBD2 (5 bases). Looked up from germline, CDR1 is MNHEY and CDR2 is SVGAGI. The CDR3 has 16 residues. The V end was cut by 2 bases, the J end by 3 bases, with 14 bases between. CDR3 residues: CASSYTPEALYNEQFF. CDR3 DNA: TGTGCCAGCAGTTACACACCGGAGGCCCTCTACAATGAGCAGTTCTTC.

The rearrangement joins TRBV7-2 to TRBJ2-1; TRBD1 might be the D (6 bases). V shed 4 bases and J shed 7 bases, with 8 bases lying between them. The CDR3 is 12 amino acids. The germline gives CDR1 SGHTA, CDR2 FQGNSA. The CDR3: CASSYRENEQFF. CDR3 nucleotides: TGTGCCAGCAGCTACAGGGAAAATGAGCAGTTCTTC.

This sequence joins TRBV28 and TRBJ1-1; D gene unclear. The CDR3 covers 14 residues. Trimming took 7 bases from V and 1 from J, leaving 13 bases between them. Germline loops: CDR1 MDHEN, CDR2 SYDVKM. CDR3 nucleotide sequence: TGTGCCAGCATACCATCCCGGGGGAACACTGAAGCTTTCTTT. Its protein product is CASIPSRGNTEAFF.

This clone is a singleton in its sample. J is TRBJ1-3 and V is TRBV28; TRBD1 matches at 7 bases. The junction had 5 bases not matched to a gene; V was cut back by 6 bases and J by 0 bases. Germline V CDR1 and CDR2: MDHEN, SYDVKM. This CDR3 has 15 residues. CDR3 sequence (DNA): TGTGCCAGCAGCCCGGGGGACAGCTCTGGAAACACCATATATTTT. As protein: CASSPGDSSGNTIYF.

The V and J genes are TRBV6-5 and TRBJ1-6, with D maybe TRBD1 (6 bases). The V end was cut by 7 bases, the J end by 4 bases, with 8 bases between. CDR1 and CDR2 (germline): MNHEY, SVGAGI. This CDR3 region has 13 residues. This CDR3 reads CASTTGYNSPLHF. CDR3 DNA sequence: TGTGCCAGCACCACAGGGTATAATTCACCCCTCCACTTT.

A single count supports this clone. V usage is TRBV21-1 and J usage is TRBJ1-5; TRBD1 was called by the table and not checked on the DNA. TRBV21-1 is tagged as a pseudogene. The CDR3 extends over 15 amino acids. CDR3 nucleotide sequence: TGTGCCAGCAGCAAAGGTTCGGCCAGGGGTCAGCCCCAGCATTTT. Protein sequence: CASSKGSARGQPQHF.

V is TRBV15 and J is TRBJ1-1, with 11 bases lining up with TRBD1. The V gene end was trimmed by 0 bases and the J gene end by 6 bases; junction bases not matched to a gene: 3. This CDR3 spans 15 amino acids. From germline, CDR1 is LNHNV and CDR2 YYDKDF (reference sequence). The DNA for the CDR3 is TGTGCCACCAGCAGAGAGGGGACAGGGGGTGCTGAAGCTTTCTTT. It specifies CATSREGTGGAEAFF.